This TCR beta chain was identified in a study of shared clonotypes between healthy human individuals. Study-wide points: Only a few donors were included, so the genetic and exposure-history diversity represented was limited.

As concerns this clone: What it binds is not known.

Trimming pared 4 bases from V and 4 bases from J, leaving 8 bases between. The V gene's germline CDR1 is LGHNA and CDR2 YSLEER. CDR3 length equals 13 residues. Those who donated were healthy HIV-negative adults, with no recent acute infections or vaccinations reported. The unsorted samples had tens of millions of PBMCs used for genomic DNA. When replicate PCRs were run on unsorted PBMC, they used 250 to 300 ng DNA, approximately 31,000 T cell genomes. The method was immunoSEQ multiplex PCR; TCRdb's version includes in-frame clones alone and lacks a portion of them. In the table there are 400,000 to 500,000 clones, roughly 85% of which are singletons.

This receptor was identified in a woman in her thirties or forties in good health. Some clones in this sample may be carry-over from other donors' samples. The sample taken for sequencing was PBMCs. The rearrangement uses TRBV4-3 and TRBJ1-3; D gene unclear. CDR3 sequence (DNA): TGCGCCAGCAGCCTCCGTGCGGGAAACACCATATATTTT. This codes for CASSLRAGNTIYF.